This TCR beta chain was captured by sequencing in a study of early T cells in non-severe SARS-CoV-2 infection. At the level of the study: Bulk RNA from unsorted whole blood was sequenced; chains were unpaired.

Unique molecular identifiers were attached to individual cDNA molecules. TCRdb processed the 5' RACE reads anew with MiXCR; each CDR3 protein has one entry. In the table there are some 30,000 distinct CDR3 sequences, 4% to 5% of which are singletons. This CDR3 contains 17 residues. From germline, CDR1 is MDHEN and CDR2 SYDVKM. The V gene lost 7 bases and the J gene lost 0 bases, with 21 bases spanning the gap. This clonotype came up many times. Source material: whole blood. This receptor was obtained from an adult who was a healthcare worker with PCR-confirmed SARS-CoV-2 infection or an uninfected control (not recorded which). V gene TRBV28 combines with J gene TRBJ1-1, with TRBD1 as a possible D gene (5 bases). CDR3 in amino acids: CASTTDTANPLNTEAFF. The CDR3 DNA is TGTGCCAGCACCACGGACACGGCCAATCCCTTGAACACTGAAGCTTTCTTT.